Sequencing of this T cell receptor (beta chain) was carried out in a study of blood T cell repertoires in COVID-19. About the research overall: COVID-19 samples, acute and convalescent, were from the United States, Italy and Spain. Sources were T cells, B-cell-depleted T cells, or PBMCs; the material itself was cDNA or gDNA.

The Seattle site enrolled patients during active infection and followed them longitudinally. Germline CDR1 reads LGHDT; CDR2 reads YNNKEL (reference sequence). The CDR3 is 15 amino acids. Unmatched junction bases numbered 7, after V lost 1 base and J lost 5 bases. In the original analysis: Amplification with reference gene primers provided the estimates of nucleated cell counts. Only in-frame clones appear in the TCRdb table, and some are missing; sequencing was by immunoSEQ multiplex PCR. V, J and clone size were drawn from that table, and D and trimming were deduced from the DNA. Here the sample spans fewer than 250,000 clones, over 80% being singletons.

The sequencing sample was made of peripheral blood. The sequence was obtained from a woman in her sixties with COVID-19, enrolled during active disease. The V gene is TRBV3-1 (or the pseudogene TRBV3-2), the J gene TRBJ2-7, with TRBD2 identical over 8 bases. CDR3 coding DNA: TGTGCCAGCAGCCAAGGCGCGGGGGGCCCTAACGAGCAGTACTTC. It yields the protein CASSQGAGGPNEQYF.